This TCR beta chain was captured by sequencing in a study of spatial heterogeneity in lung cancer. Stated time point: sample taken at primary tumor resection. Whole RNA obtained from tumor, nontumor lung or frozen PBMC underwent sequencing without sorting. CDR3 size: 13 residues. The V gene's germline CDR1 is MDHEN and CDR2 SYDVKM. With 6 bases removed from V and 7 bases from J, the gap between germline ends came to 10 bases. TCRdb reprocessed the 5' RACE reads via MiXCR and lists one record per CDR3 protein. The table records about 100,000 distinct CDR3 sequences, approximately 4.7% of them present only once. Study-level points and caveats: Tracking of tumor mutation counts was seen in expanded intratumoral alpha and beta TCR counts.

There are many counts of this clonotype. Its cognate antigen is unknown. The clonotype was recovered from a male donor with early-stage non-small cell lung cancer. The V and J genes are TRBV28 and TRBJ1-6; no clear D. Material: lung tumor tissue, obtained at surgery. The CDR3 here is CASRATRNSPLHF. The CDR3 nucleotides are TGTGCCAGCAGGGCGACAAGGAATTCACCCCTCCACTTT.